The entry below describes one T cell receptor beta chain. Its antigen remains undetermined. The CDR3 holds 17 amino acids from the cysteine to the phenylalanine. No DNA appears here. Per the germline V gene (reference sequence), SEHNR is the CDR1 and FQNEAQ is the CDR2. The source of the sample is a study of CXCR3-negative and CXCR3-positive naive CD8 T cells (dated by TCRdb to between 2018 and 2021). Regarding the complete study: In total, roughly 140 million TRB reads were obtained, which works out to roughly 1.5 +/- 0.3 million reads per library. Diversity and physicochemical repertoire analyses covered roughly ten donors pooled from two independent experiments. The TRBV-TRBJ cluster analysis covered naive subsets from 5 donors and memory cells from 3 donors.

General conclusions and limits of the study: CXCR3 expression partially decreased after cryopreservation, so most assays used freshly isolated PBMCs. Surface CD5, linked to self-reactivity in mice, was comparable between naive subsets; TCR interaction strength was therefore also inferred from TRB CDR3 physicochemical properties. Comparably high repertoire diversity was found in both naive subsets, whereas much lower repertoire diversity was found in memory CD8+ T cells. Similar TRBV-TRBJ usage was shown by naive CXCR3-negative and CXCR3-positive cells from the same donor, whereas distinct patterns were shown by memory cells. Compared with CXCR3-negative naive cells, CXCR3-positive naive cells had TRB CDR3s with higher hydrophobicity (lower Kidera factor 4), lower energy, and higher strength and volume indices.

Each CD8+ T cell subset was flow-sorted in triplicate, with roughly 310,000 cells per subset placed directly into RLT lysis buffer. Naive CD8+ T cells were defined stringently as CD45RO-CCR7+CD27+CD95- to exclude memory contaminants. Peripheral blood mononuclear cells were isolated from buffy coats by standard density gradient centrifugation. A FACSAria III was used to flow-sort naive CD8+ T cells into CXCR3-negative and CXCR3-positive populations. Total RNA was extracted from sorted cells using an RNeasy Mini Kit. Sequencing took place on a NextSeq 550. The Human TCR Profiling Kit (MiLaboratory) was used to prepare UMI-labeled 5' RACE TRB cDNA libraries. cDNA synthesis used the entire amount of extracted RNA, and PCR amplification then used the entire amount of cDNA produced. Libraries were prepared in parallel with an identical number of PCR cycles. For the original study's pipeline: With a minimum of two reads required per UMI, MIGEC and MiXCR pulled out about 50,000 +/- 9,200 unique UMI-labeled TRB cDNA molecules from each library. Each library averaged about 38,000 +/- 11,000 functional in-frame TRB CDR3 nucleotide clonotypes without stop codons. After downsampling to 5000 UMI-labeled TRB molecules per sample, diversity metrics, including normalized Shannon-Wiener and Chao1, were computed in VDJtools. Clonotype-size-weighted physicochemical properties of the central five CDR3 residues (interaction energy, strength, volume and Kidera factor 4) were computed in VDJtools. Each entry corresponds to one CDR3 protein sequence from reads that TCRdb reprocessed, and DNA is not given. These V and J calls rely on TCRdb rather than the paper's analysis. This sample's table has entries for around 92,000 distinct CDR3 sequences. Over 1.5% of the sample goes to the ten largest clones.

This receptor was taken from a human donor in good health. Some clones in this sample may be carry-over from other donors' samples. The specimen sequenced was naive CXCR3- CD8+ T cells from blood. The cell subset or site label of this sample denotes: CD45RO-CCR7+CD27+CD95- naive CD8+ T cells lacking CXCR3 (TNR3-). Rearrangement joined TRBV7-9 to TRBJ2-1; TCRdb's assignment of TRBD2 cannot be checked, as there is no DNA. The CDR3 region: CASSATLAGGPGNEQFF.